The 28 T cell receptor beta chains given below trace back to one sample, sequenced in a study of regulatory T cells in long-lasting Graves disease. Time point of the sample: newly diagnosed GD, antithyroid drugs for less than 3 months. Following extraction of RNA from PBMCs, that RNA was used to make the TCR library. Libraries of TCR beta came from iRepertoire HTBI primers plus Arm-PCR of CDR3 regions. TCRdb redid the calling of the multiplex PCR reads with MiXCR, one entry per CDR3 protein. Found here are about 540,000 distinct CDR3 sequences, roughly 14% of them singletons; the top ten hold roughly 9.7%. This sample also appeared in a second study, on T cells in Graves' hyperthyroidism and ophthalmopathy.

Sequences were derived from peripheral blood mononuclear cells (PBMCs), sampled at new diagnosis, from a patient treated with antithyroid drugs. The receptors come from a young man with Graves disease.

This clonotype was counted ten times or more. This chain links TRBV2 with TRBJ1-2, with D maybe TRBD1 (5 bases). V lost 1 base and J lost 8, with 17 bases in between. In germline, CDR1 is SNHLY, CDR2 FYNNEI. This CDR3 contains 15 residues. The CDR3 is CASSEDDSLFQGYTF. The DNA for the CDR3 is TGTGCCAGCAGTGAAGACGACAGCCTATTCCAGGGCTACACCTTC.

The gene calls are TRBV3-1 and TRBJ1-3; possibly TRBD1 for D (5 bases). V lost 8 bases, J lost 4 bases, and 24 bases lay in between. CDR1 and CDR2 from the germline V gene are LGHDT and YNNKEL (reference sequence). The CDR3 sequence is 17 residues long. The DNA for the CDR3 is TGTGCCAGCGGCAACCTAGGGCAGGGAAGAGGGGGAAACACCATATATTTT. Its translation is CASGNLGQGRGGNTIYF.

The chain joins TRBV18 to TRBJ1-4; the D is unclear. This CDR3 is 15 amino acids long. V was trimmed by 3 bases and J by 6 bases, leaving 14 bases between them. CDR1 and CDR2 from the germline V gene are KGHSH and LQKENI. The CDR3 loop reads CASSPDRAAHEKLFF. The DNA of the CDR3 is TGTGCCAGCTCACCGGACCGCGCGGCCCATGAAAAACTGTTTTTT.

This clonotype was counted at least ten times. The rearrangement uses TRBV20-1 and TRBJ2-7, with a possible D match to TRBD2 (5 bases). The germline V and J ends were trimmed by 3 bases and 1 base, with 10 bases remaining between them. There are 13 residues in the CDR3. Germline loops: CDR1 DFQATT, CDR2 SNEGSKA (reference sequence). For the CDR3, the DNA is TGCAGTGCTAGGACCGGGATTTCCTACGAGCAGTACTTC. Protein: CSARTGISYEQYF.

The chain links TRBV4-1 to TRBJ2-1, with D unresolved. The CDR3 is 16 amino acids. Germline CDR1 MGHRA, CDR2 YSYEKL. The ends were cut back, 1 base at V and 3 bases at J, with 13 bases in the middle. CDR3 amino acids: CASSQVSGVSYNEQFF. CDR3 nucleotides: TGCGCCAGCAGCCAAGTTTCTGGGGTAAGCTACAATGAGCAGTTCTTC.

This clonotype has ten or more counts. This chain joins TRBV5-1 and TRBJ2-4; 8 bases fit TRBD2. Germline CDR1 reads SGHRS; CDR2 reads YFSETQ. CDR3 length: 17 amino acids. V was pared by 3 bases and J by 8 bases, with 16 bases of the junction left unmatched. CDR3 DNA sequence: TGCGCCAGCAGCTGGGCTTGGGCTAGCGGGTCCCAGGACATTCAGTACTTC. Protein product: CASSWAWASGSQDIQYF.

This clonotype was seen repeatedly, ten times or more. This rearrangement joins TRBV2 to TRBJ2-5; 7 bases are a match to TRBD1. J lost 4 bases, V lost 4 bases, and 9 bases had no gene match. This CDR3 is built from 15 residues. CDR1 and CDR2 (germline): SNHLY, FYNNEI. CDR3 in amino acids: CASSATGKGRETQYF. The CDR3 DNA reads as TGTGCCAGCAGTGCGACAGGGAAGGGGCGAGAGACCCAGTACTTC.

Ten or more counts support this clonotype. The rearrangement joins TRBV20-1 to TRBJ2-2, with D possibly TRBD2 on 5 matching bases. Germline assignment: CDR1 DFQATT and CDR2 SNEGSKA (reference sequence). Trimming pared 5 bases from V and 7 bases from J, leaving 11 bases between. The CDR3 runs 12 residues. CDR3 in DNA: TGCAGTGCTTCCACAACTAGCGGGGAGCTGTTTTTT. It encodes CSASTTSGELFF.

This clonotype was recorded many times. V usage is TRBV10-3 and J usage is TRBJ1-6; the match to TRBD1 covers 7 bases. Germline-derived CDR1 and CDR2 are ENHRY and SYGVKD. V lost 4 bases, J lost 10 bases, and 4 bases stayed unmatched. This CDR3 spans 13 amino acids. The CDR3 nucleotides are TGTGCCATCAGTGGGGGGGACAGCTCACCCCTCCACTTT. It translates to CAISGGDSSPLHF.

This clonotype was detected many times. The chain carries TRBV7-9 and TRBJ1-1; D not certain. Trimming removed 5 bases at V and 5 bases at J, with 15 bases between. The CDR3 sequence is 14 residues long. Germline V gene sequence: CDR1 SEHNR, CDR2 FQNEAQ (reference sequence). CDR3 bases: TGTGCCAGCAGCCCTACACGGCAAGGGACTGAAGCTTTCTTT. Protein product: CASSPTRQGTEAFF.

This clonotype was counted many times. The chain recombines TRBV20-1 with TRBJ2-3; tentative D call: TRBD2 (6 bases). The CDR3 sequence is 14 residues long. Germline values: CDR1 DFQATT, CDR2 SNEGSKA (reference sequence). The ends were cut back, 3 bases at V and 5 bases at J, with 15 bases in the middle. CDR3 sequence: CSASRLGAKDTQYF. The CDR3 DNA reads as TGCAGTGCTAGTAGACTAGGGGCGAAAGATACGCAGTATTTT.

This clonotype has ten or more counts. The chain recombines TRBV7-8 with TRBJ1-2; no clear D gene. The CDR3 has 14 amino acids. Germline V CDR1 and CDR2: SGHVS, FQNEAQ. V lost 3 bases, J lost 2 bases, and 10 bases lay in between. The CDR3 protein is CASSLEGLNYGYTF. DNA of the CDR3: TGTGCCAGCAGCTTGGAAGGGCTGAACTATGGCTACACCTTC.

This clonotype was found many times. The J gene is TRBJ2-2, the V gene TRBV6-1; D is perhaps TRBD2 (5 bases). From germline, CDR1 is MNHNS and CDR2 SASEGT. V shed 5 bases and J shed 6 bases, with 13 bases lying between them. The length of the CDR3 is 14 residues. In nucleotides, the CDR3 is TGTGCCAGCAGTACGGAGGAGGTCGCCGGGGAGCTGTTTTTT. Its protein product is CASSTEEVAGELFF.

Many counts were recorded for this clonotype. The V and J genes are TRBV3-1 and TRBJ1-2; no clear D gene. The CDR3 contains 14 residues. The germline V and J ends were trimmed by 3 bases and 5 bases, with 13 bases remaining between them. Germline CDR1 is LGHDT and CDR2 is YNNKEL (reference sequence). The CDR3 region is CASSHSELDYGYTF. CDR3 bases: TGTGCCAGCAGCCACTCTGAGCTCGATTATGGCTACACCTTC.

This clonotype was observed at least ten times. An end of the junction differs from the germline gene, which may be a read error. V is TRBV7-8 and J is TRBJ2-1; D unresolved. The CDR3 has 12 amino acids. Per the germline V gene, CDR1 is SGHVS and CDR2 is FQNEAQ. The CDR3 spells CVSRRINDEQFF. CDR3 DNA: TGTGTCAGCAGGCGGATAAATGATGAGCAGTTCTTC.

This clonotype was detected many times. The J gene is TRBJ2-6, the V gene TRBV11-2; D is perhaps TRBD2 (5 bases). Germline V CDR1 and CDR2: SGHAT, FQNNGV. The ends were cut back, 5 bases at V and 4 bases at J, with 15 bases in the middle. The CDR3 is made up of 16 amino acids. CDR3 nucleotide sequence: TGTGCCAGCAGCCTACGACCGGGGTCAGGGGCCAACGTCCTGACTTTC. Its protein product is CASSLRPGSGANVLTF.

On this clonotype itself: Since a much larger clone is just one base distant, this may be a read error. The chain recombines TRBV24-1 with TRBJ2-7; tentatively, D is TRBD1 (6 bases). In germline, CDR1 is KGHDR, CDR2 SFDVKD. This CDR3 comprises 17 residues. Trimming took 3 bases from V and 5 from J, leaving 22 bases between them. CDR3 sequence: CATSDQNNRVARNEQYF. The CDR3 coding sequence is TGTGCCACCAGTGATCAAAATAACAGGGTGGCGAGAAACGAGCAGTACTTC.

This chain joins TRBV11-2 and TRBJ1-1; D is unclear. This CDR3 contains 12 residues. Germline values: CDR1 SGHAT, CDR2 FQNNGV. V was trimmed by 2 bases and J by 6 bases, leaving 7 bases between them. The CDR3 sequence is CASSLNLAEAFF. In DNA form, the CDR3 reads TGTGCCAGCAGCTTAAACTTAGCTGAAGCTTTCTTT. The whole variable domain, remainder taken from reference TRBV11-2 and TRBJ1-1, is EAGVAQSPRYKIIEKRQSVAFWCNPISGHATLYWYQQILGQGPKLLIQFQNNGVVDDSQLPKDRFSAERLKGVDSTLKIQPAKLEDSAVYLCASSLNLAEAFFGQGTRLTVV.

This clonotype appeared many times. V and J are TRBV6-1 and TRBJ2-1; TRBD2 agrees at 16 bases. From germline, CDR1 is MNHNS and CDR2 SASEGT. V dropped 6 bases and J dropped 2; count of bases not matched to a gene: 7. This CDR3 comprises 18 residues. CDR3 sequence (DNA): TGTGCCAGCAGGGGGGGACTAGCGGGAGGGCCGGCCTACAATGAGCAGTTCTTC. Translated, it gives CASRGGLAGGPAYNEQFF.

This clonotype has only a few counts. This sequence joins TRBV5-6 and TRBJ2-5, with 7 bases fitting TRBD2. The CDR3 length is 18 residues. CDR1 is SGHDT and CDR2 is YYEEEE in the germline V gene. Losses at the gene ends were 3 bases for V and 2 bases for J; bases not matched to a gene: 16. CDR3: CASSSLWGGRGPQETQYF. For the CDR3, the DNA is TGTGCCAGCAGCTCACTGTGGGGCGGGAGAGGTCCTCAAGAGACCCAGTACTTC. Using reference TRBV5-6 and TRBJ2-5 for the parts outside the CDR3, the full variable domain is DAGVTQSPTHLIKTRGQQVTLRCSPKSGHDTVSWYQQALGQGPQFIFQYYEEEERQRGNFPDRFSGHQFPNYSSELNVNALLLGDSALYLCASSSLWGGRGPQETQYFGPGTRLLVL.

This clonotype was detected ten times or more. V gene TRBV15 combines with J gene TRBJ2-1; perhaps D is TRBD1 or TRBD2 (6 bases each). V lost 5 bases, J lost 4 bases, and 15 bases lay in between. This CDR3 region has 15 residues. Germline V CDR1 and CDR2: LNHNV, YYDKDF (reference sequence). The CDR3 coding sequence is TGTGCCACCAGCCCGGGGGCAGGGCCTTACAATGAGCAGTTCTTC. This sequence encodes CATSPGAGPYNEQFF.

The table lists this clonotype with many counts. The V call is TRBV2, the J call TRBJ2-1; the match to TRBD2 covers 10 bases. The CDR3 is 15 residues long. In germline, CDR1 is SNHLY, CDR2 FYNNEI. V was clipped by 5 bases and J by 7 bases; unmatched bases: 8. The CDR3 loop is CASSYLAGAGNEQFF. The CDR3 coding sequence is TGTGCCAGCAGTTACCTAGCGGGAGCGGGTAATGAGCAGTTCTTC.

There are many counts of this clonotype. The chain joins TRBV9 to TRBJ1-2, with D hard to call. There are 13 residues in the CDR3. Deletions cut 3 bases from V and 8 bases from J, with 14 bases between. Germline CDR1 is SGDLS and CDR2 is YYNGEE. The CDR3 region has the DNA TGTGCCAGCAGCGAGGGTCCCTTTGAGGGCTACACCTTC. Encoded protein: CASSEGPFEGYTF.

This clonotype was observed a handful of times. J is TRBJ2-1 and V is TRBV5-1; 13 positions match TRBD2. The germline gives CDR1 SGHRS, CDR2 YFSETQ. This CDR3 has 16 residues. Trimming cost V 7 bases and J 7 bases; bases outside gene matches: 11. The CDR3 spells CASSPTLAGGGNEQFF. DNA of the CDR3: TGCGCCAGCTCTCCGACACTAGCGGGAGGGGGGAATGAGCAGTTCTTC.

In the case of this clonotype: Germline is not matched at one junction end, which may reflect a read error. The chain links TRBV28 to TRBJ2-7; D may be TRBD1 (5 bases). The CDR3 runs to 13 residues. Germline CDR1 MDHEN, CDR2 SYDVKM. CDR3 nucleotides: TGTGCGGGGTCTTCGGGCAGGGATCAAGAGCAGTATTTC. Its translation: CAGSSGRDQEQYF. The full variable domain, its missing parts supplied by reference TRBV28 and TRBJ2-7, is DVKVTQSSRYLVKRTGEKVFLECVQDMDHENMFWYRQDPGLGLRLIYFSYDVKMKEKGDIPEGYSVSREKKERFSLILESASTNQTSMYLCAGSSGRDQEQYFGPGTRLTVT.

The rearrangement uses TRBV13 and TRBJ1-4, with unresolved D. Germline V gene sequence: CDR1 PRHDT, CDR2 FYEKMQ (reference sequence). V was shortened by 5 bases and J by 4 bases, with 11 bases between the two germline ends. The CDR3 sequence is 14 residues long. CDR3 amino acids: CASSLGRFNEKLFF. CDR3 DNA sequence: TGTGCCAGCAGCCTCGGACGGTTTAATGAAAAACTGTTTTTT.

The gene calls are TRBV7-3 and TRBJ2-1; D call uncertain. CDR1 and CDR2 (germline): SGHTA, FQGTGA. CDR3 length: 12 residues. The V gene lost 5 bases and the J gene lost 7 bases, with 9 bases spanning the gap. CDR3 DNA: TGTGCCAGCAGCCCCGTGGGGAATGAGCAGTTCTTC. Protein sequence: CASSPVGNEQFF.

This clonotype was recorded many times. This sequence joins TRBV18 and TRBJ2-1, with TRBD1 matching 10 bases. With 3 bases clipped from V and 6 bases from J, the junction kept 5 bases outside the gene matches. Per germline, CDR1 KGHSH and CDR2 LQKENI. This CDR3 has 15 amino acids. This CDR3 is CASSPRDRGINEQFF. CDR3 in DNA: TGTGCCAGCTCACCCCGGGACAGGGGAATCAATGAGCAGTTCTTC.